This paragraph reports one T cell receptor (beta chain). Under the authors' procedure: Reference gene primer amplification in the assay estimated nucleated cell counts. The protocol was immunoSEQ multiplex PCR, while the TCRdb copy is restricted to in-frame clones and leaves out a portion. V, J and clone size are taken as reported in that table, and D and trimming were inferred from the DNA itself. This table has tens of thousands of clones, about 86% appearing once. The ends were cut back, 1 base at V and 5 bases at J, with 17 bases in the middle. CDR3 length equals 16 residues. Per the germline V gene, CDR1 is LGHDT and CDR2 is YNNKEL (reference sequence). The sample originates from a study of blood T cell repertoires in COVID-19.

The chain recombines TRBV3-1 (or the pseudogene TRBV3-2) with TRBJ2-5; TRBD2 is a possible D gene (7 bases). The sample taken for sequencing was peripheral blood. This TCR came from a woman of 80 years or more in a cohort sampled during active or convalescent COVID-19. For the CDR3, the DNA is TGTGCCAGCAGCCAAGGTATCGGCAGGGGAGGGGAGACCCAGTACTTC. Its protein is CASSQGIGRGGETQYF.